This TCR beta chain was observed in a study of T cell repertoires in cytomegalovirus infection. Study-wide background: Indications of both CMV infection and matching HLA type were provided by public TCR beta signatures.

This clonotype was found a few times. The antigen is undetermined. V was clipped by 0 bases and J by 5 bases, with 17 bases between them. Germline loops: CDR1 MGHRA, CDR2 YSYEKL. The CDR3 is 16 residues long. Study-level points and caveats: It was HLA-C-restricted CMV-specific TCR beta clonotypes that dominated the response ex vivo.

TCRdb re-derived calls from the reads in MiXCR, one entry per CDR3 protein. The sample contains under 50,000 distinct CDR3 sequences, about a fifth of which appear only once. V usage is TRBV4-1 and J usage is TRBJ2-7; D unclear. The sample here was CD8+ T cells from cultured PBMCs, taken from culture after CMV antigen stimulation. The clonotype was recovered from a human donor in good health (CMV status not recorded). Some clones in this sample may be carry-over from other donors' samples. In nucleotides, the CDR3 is TGCGCCAGCAGCCAAGATCTCCTTCGTCCTCCTAACGAGCAGTACTTC. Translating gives CASSQDLLRPPNEQYF.